These 21 T cell receptor beta chains came from one sample sequenced in a study of identical twins. MiXCR, run by TCRdb on the 5' RACE reads, gives a single entry per CDR3 protein. This sample has 1.5 million to 2 million distinct CDR3 sequences, with around 33% found just once. Material: cord blood. Source of these receptors: a newborn girl in good health.

This clonotype was counted ten times or more. CDR3 coding DNA: TGTGCCAGCAGCGAAGGACAGGGGGTAATGAATGGCTACACCTTC. This sequence encodes CASSEGQGVMNGYTF. The chain is built from TRBV13 and TRBJ1-2, with TRBD1 identical over 10 bases. Germline CDR1 is PRHDT and CDR2 is FYEKMQ (reference sequence). The CDR3 length is 15 residues. The ends lost 5 bases at V and 6 bases at J; junction bases unmatched: 9.

This clonotype was seen only a few times. The J gene is TRBJ2-7, the V gene TRBV9; a weak D match, TRBD2 (6 bases). Germline lookup yields CDR1 SGDLS and CDR2 YYNGEE. The CDR3 spans 16 residues. V lost 0 bases, J lost 0 bases, and 13 bases lay in between. The CDR3 sequence is CASSVGGTGGSYEQYF. CDR3 DNA sequence: TGTGCCAGCAGCGTAGGGGGGACTGGCGGCTCCTACGAGCAGTACTTC. Looking up the rest from reference TRBV9 and TRBJ2-7 gives the full variable domain: DSGVTQTPKHLITATGQRVTLRCSPRSGDLSVYWYQQSLDQGLQFLIQYYNGEERAKGNILERFSAQQFPDLHSELNLSSLELGDSALYFCASSVGGTGGSYEQYFGPGTRLTVT.

There are a few counts of this clonotype. The rearrangement uses TRBV20-1 and TRBJ2-1; 10 bases are a match to TRBD2. In germline, CDR1 is DFQATT, CDR2 SNEGSKA (reference sequence). CDR3 length equals 15 residues. The CDR3, as DNA: TGCAGCCTGGGGGCTAGCGGGAGTTGGTACAATGAGCAGTTCTTC. This gives the protein CSLGASGSWYNEQFF.

This chain joins TRBV20-1 and TRBJ1-1; D call uncertain. The CDR3 has 12 amino acids. Trimming left V 6 bases short and J 1 base short, with 9 bases between. Germline CDR1 and CDR2: DFQATT and SNEGSKA (reference sequence). The CDR3 here is CSALAWNTEAFF. CDR3 DNA: TGCAGTGCCCTGGCCTGGAACACTGAAGCTTTCTTT.

Concerning this clonotype: Germline is not matched at one junction end, which may reflect a read error. Here the CDR3 DNA reads TGTGCCGGCAGTTTCCCCGGCTCCTACGAGCAGTACTTC. Protein sequence: CAGSFPGSYEQYF. The chain uses TRBV12-3 or TRBV12-4 and TRBJ2-7; D is ambiguous. The CDR3 is 13 residues long.

The V call is TRBV7-2, the J call TRBJ2-4; 10 nucleotides align to TRBD1. Germline loops: CDR1 SGHTA, CDR2 FQGNSA. This CDR3 comprises 15 residues. Losses at the gene ends were 4 bases for V and 13 bases for J; bases not matched to a gene: 13. CDR3 DNA: TGTGCCAGCAGCTCACTCGTGACAGGGGGCGGTGAGCAGTACTTC. Protein product: CASSSLVTGGGEQYF.

The chain combines TRBV2 with TRBJ2-3; tentative D call: TRBD2 (6 bases). Trimming removed 6 bases from V and 4 bases from J, with 17 bases in between. The CDR3 covers 15 residues. The germline V gene encodes CDR1 SNHLY and CDR2 FYNNEI. CDR3 in DNA: TGTGCCAGCAGGGTCCGCCCGCGGGAAGCAGATACGCAGTATTTT. Protein: CASRVRPREADTQYF.

The CDR3 sequence is CASSSPSSGEKLFF. The CDR3 DNA is TGCGCCAGCAGCTCCCCAAGTTCCGGGGAAAAACTGTTTTTT. This rearrangement joins TRBV5-1 to TRBJ1-4; D remains unclear. Deletions cut 3 bases from V and 8 bases from J, with 14 bases between. The germline V gene encodes CDR1 SGHRS and CDR2 YFSETQ. The CDR3 consists of 14 residues.

With regard to this clonotype: With a much larger clone just one base away, this may be a read error. V and J are TRBV28 and TRBJ2-1; 7 positions agree with TRBD1. The germline V gene has CDR1 MDHEN and CDR2 SYDVKM. The CDR3 runs to 15 residues. The V and J ends lost 4 bases and 10 bases, in that order; junction bases with no gene match: 13. The CDR3 reads CASSSPGTASYEQFF. DNA for the CDR3: TGTGCCAGCAGTTCTCCCGGGACAGCGTCCTACGAGCAGTTCTTC.

The genes are TRBV20-1 and TRBJ2-2; possible D gene TRBD2, 5 bases. The CDR3 spans 12 residues. Germline V gene sequence: CDR1 DFQATT, CDR2 SNEGSKA (reference sequence). V lost 5 bases, J lost 9 bases, and 13 bases lay in between. The CDR3 coding sequence is TGCAGTGCTGAGGGTATTTCGCGGGAGCTGTTTTTT. Its protein product is CSAEGISRELFF.

The chain is built from TRBV20-1 and TRBJ2-2, with 10 nucleotides matching TRBD2. Germline V lookup: CDR1 DFQATT, CDR2 SNEGSKA (reference sequence). Trimming removed 2 bases from V and 5 bases from J; junction bases left unmatched: 2. The CDR3 is 14 residues long. Here the CDR3 reads CSARLAGETGELFF. CDR3 coding DNA: TGCAGTGCTAGACTAGCGGGAGAGACCGGGGAGCTGTTTTTT.

As concerns this clonotype: This may arise from a read error, as a much more abundant clone is one base away. This chain links TRBV10-2 with TRBJ2-1; the D gene is possibly TRBD1 (5 bases). In germline, CDR1 is WSHSY, CDR2 SAAADI. V gave up 3 bases and J gave up 8 bases, with 8 bases separating them. This CDR3 is 12 amino acids long. CDR3 DNA: TGCGCCAGCAGTGATTGGGGCTATGAGCAGTTCTTC. Translation gives CASSDWGYEQFF.

This clonotype was recorded a few times. V is TRBV28 and J is TRBJ2-7; D might be TRBD2 (5 bases). CDR1 is MDHEN and CDR2 is SYDVKM in the germline V gene. There are 16 residues in the CDR3. V shed 4 bases and J shed 2 bases, with 18 bases lying between them. This chain's CDR3 is CASSSTGTRLTYEQYF. The CDR3 DNA reads TGTGCCAGCAGTTCGACGGGAACGAGATTAACCTACGAGCAGTACTTC.

The table lists this clonotype with a count of one. V usage is TRBV21-1 and J usage is TRBJ2-1; the DNA was not compared with TRBD1, the D call given in the table. TRBV21-1 is a pseudogene. The CDR3 runs to 16 residues. In DNA, the CDR3 is TGTGCCAGCAGCAAACTGGGGACAGGGGGTCACAATGAGCAGTTCTTC. Translated: CASSKLGTGGHNEQFF.

The sample holds many counts of this clonotype. The V call is TRBV29-1, the J call TRBJ2-7, with TRBD1 matching over 8 bases. Per germline, CDR1 SQVTM and CDR2 ANQGSEA. This CDR3 region has 12 residues. J was trimmed by 2 bases and V by 7 bases; bases with no gene match: 4. CDR3 sequence: CSAGQDPYEQYF. The CDR3 region has the DNA TGCAGCGCGGGACAGGACCCCTACGAGCAGTACTTC.

This clonotype has just a few counts. The J gene is TRBJ1-6, the V gene TRBV20-1, with D possibly TRBD1 on 5 matching bases. CDR1 is DFQATT, CDR2 SNEGSKA, per germline (reference sequence). Trimming took off 6 bases at V and 7 bases at J, with 13 bases between the two ends. The CDR3 is 13 amino acids. The CDR3 coding sequence is TGCAGTGCACTACAGGCGACCAATTCACCCCTCCACTTT. Residues: CSALQATNSPLHF.

The V call is TRBV11-2, the J call TRBJ2-2, with D perhaps being TRBD1 or TRBD2 (6 bases each). Per germline, CDR1 SGHAT and CDR2 FQNNGV. The V end lost 0 bases, the J end lost 1 base, and 12 bases lay between the germline ends. This CDR3 comprises 17 residues. The CDR3 loop reads CASSLEGGSGNTGELFF. As DNA, the CDR3 is TGTGCCAGCAGCTTAGAAGGGGGTAGCGGGAACACCGGGGAGCTGTTTTTT.

There are many counts of this clonotype. This chain links TRBV29-1 with TRBJ1-2; possibly TRBD1 for D (6 bases). Trimming stripped 7 bases from V and 4 bases from J, with 13 bases between. Germline V gene lookup returns CDR1 SQVTM and CDR2 ANQGSEA. The CDR3 consists of 12 residues. The CDR3 DNA follows: TGCAGCGCAGAACAGGGATTCTATGGCTACACCTTC. It yields the protein CSAEQGFYGYTF.

This clonotype was picked up a small number of times. This chain uses TRBV28 with TRBJ2-3; 7 nucleotides match TRBD2. Trimming took 3 bases from V and 4 from J; bases not matched to a gene: 4. The CDR3 contains 14 residues. Germline CDR1 reads MDHEN; CDR2 reads SYDVKM. Written as DNA, the CDR3 is TGTGCCAGCAGTTTGGGAGGGATCCCAGATACGCAGTATTTT. It translates to CASSLGGIPDTQYF.

This clonotype occurred a few times. The J gene is TRBJ2-7, the V gene TRBV7-6; 8 nucleotides line up with TRBD1. The germline V gene encodes CDR1 SGHVS and CDR2 FNYEAQ. The CDR3 has 15 residues. Unmatched junction bases numbered 11, after V lost 5 bases and J lost 5 bases. This chain's CDR3 is CASSPIYRGIHEQYF. Here the CDR3 DNA reads TGTGCCAGCAGCCCTATCTACAGGGGGATCCACGAGCAGTACTTC.

This clonotype was counted ten times or more. The chain employs TRBV10-3 and TRBJ2-3; 12 bases align to TRBD2. The CDR3 sequence is 15 residues long. Germline CDR1 reads ENHRY; CDR2 reads SYGVKD. Losses at the gene ends were 6 bases for V and 4 bases for J; bases not matched to a gene: 5. The CDR3 is CAIRPTSGSPDTQYF. CDR3 DNA sequence: TGTGCCATCAGGCCGACTAGCGGGAGTCCAGATACGCAGTATTTT.